This TCR beta chain was captured by sequencing in a study of shared clonotypes between healthy human individuals. Germline V gene lookup returns CDR1 SGHVS and CDR2 FQNEAQ. Trimming cost V 8 bases and J 8 bases, with 10 bases left between them. The CDR3 spans 11 residues. Here immunoSEQ multiplex PCR was the method, and the copy in TCRdb shows in-frame clones only, minus some. This repertoire shows some 1 million clones, around four fifths found once; its top ten account for around 1.5%. The rearrangement joins TRBV7-8 to TRBJ2-1; D is uncertain. The clonotype was recovered from a man between 18 and 29 years old in good health. The sample was memory CD4+ T cells sorted from blood. Stated subset: CD45RA-negative fraction. The CDR3 here is CASRLRDEQFF. For the CDR3, the DNA is TGTGCCAGCCGTCTTAGGGATGAGCAGTTCTTC. Full variable domain (rest looked up from reference TRBV7-8 and TRBJ2-1): GAGVSQSPRYKVAKRGQDVALRCDPISGHVSLFWYQQALGQGPEFLTYFQNEAQLDKSGLPSDRFFAERPEGSVSTLKIQRTQQEDSAVYLCASRLRDEQFFGPGTRLTVL.